These 11 T cell receptor beta chains were sequenced from one sample in a study of blood T cell repertoires in COVID-19. The protocol was immunoSEQ multiplex PCR, while the TCRdb copy is restricted to in-frame clones and leaves out a portion. The sample holds 150,000 or so clones, less than 90% seen once. The sample taken for sequencing was PBMCs or T cells enriched from blood (not recorded which). The receptors were gathered from a woman in her forties or fifties who had recovered from COVID-19.

This chain uses TRBV2 with TRBJ1-1; perhaps TRBD1 as D (5 bases). This CDR3 comprises 13 residues. V was shortened by 11 bases and J by 1 base, with 14 bases between the two germline ends. From germline, CDR1 is SNHLY and CDR2 FYNNEI. In nucleotides, the CDR3 is TGTGCCTGGTCTCGTAGGGGGAACACTGAAGCTTTCTTT. It encodes CAWSRRGNTEAFF.

The chain couples TRBV5-8 to TRBJ2-4; D gene ambiguous. Deletions cut 0 bases from V and 8 bases from J, with 15 bases between. CDR1 and CDR2 (germline): SGHTS, YDEGEE. The CDR3 totals 15 residues. This CDR3 reads CASSLGGRKVYIQYF. As DNA, the CDR3 is TGTGCCAGCAGCTTGGGCGGAAGGAAAGTTTACATTCAGTACTTC. Variable domain in full (rest from reference TRBV5-8 and TRBJ2-4): EAGVTQSPTHLIKTRGQQATLRCSPISGHTSVYWYQQALGLGLQFLLWYDEGEERNRGNFPPRFSGRQFPNYSSELNVNALELEDSALYLCASSLGGRKVYIQYFGAGTRLSVL.

The count of this clone is one. The V and J genes are TRBV15 and TRBJ2-7; 8 positions match TRBD1. CDR1 and CDR2 (germline): LNHNV, YYDKDF (reference sequence). Trimming cost V 3 bases and J 4 bases; bases outside gene matches: 5. This CDR3 has 14 residues. CDR3 sequence reads: CATSRDRVQYEQYF. As DNA, the CDR3 is TGTGCCACCAGCAGGGACAGGGTTCAATACGAGCAGTACTTC. Full variable domain (outside the CDR3, taken from reference TRBV15 and TRBJ2-7): DAMVIQNPRYQVTQFGKPVTLSCSQTLNHNVMYWYQQKSSQAPKLLFHYYDKDFNNEADTPDNFQSRRPNTSFCFLDIRSPGLGDTAMYLCATSRDRVQYEQYFGPGTRLTVT.

The chain joins TRBV6-5 to TRBJ1-5; weak D call: TRBD1 (6 bases). Per germline, CDR1 MNHEY and CDR2 SVGAGI. V lost 7 bases to trimming and J lost 2 bases, with 15 bases between them. The CDR3 covers 15 residues. The CDR3 region is CASTQKGVGNQPQHF. The CDR3 coding sequence is TGTGCCAGCACCCAAAAGGGGGTTGGCAATCAGCCCCAGCATTTT.

The chain links TRBV5-1 to TRBJ2-7; TRBD1 aligns across 7 bases. After removal of 4 bases from V and 2 bases from J, the junction contained 6 bases not matched to a gene. CDR1 and CDR2 from the germline V gene are SGHRS and YFSETQ. The CDR3 has 14 amino acids. The CDR3 nucleotides are TGCGCCAGCAGCAGCCCGACAGGGACCTACGAGCAGTACTTC. It specifies CASSSPTGTYEQYF.

V usage is TRBV5-1 and J usage is TRBJ2-5; D is perhaps TRBD1 (5 bases). Deletions cut 0 bases from V and 5 bases from J, with 5 bases between. Germline lookup yields CDR1 SGHRS and CDR2 YFSETQ. The CDR3 spans 12 residues. The DNA of the CDR3 is TGCGCCAGCAGCTTGGAGGGGGAGACCCAGTACTTC. The encoded protein is CASSLEGETQYF.

The chain has TRBV7-2 and TRBJ1-5; no firm D call. Germline V gene lookup returns CDR1 SGHTA and CDR2 FQGNSA. CDR3 size: 14 residues. The V and J ends lost 5 bases and 3 bases respectively, with 11 bases between them. The CDR3 is CASSLTRANQPQHF. The CDR3, as DNA: TGTGCCAGCAGCCTCACTCGTGCCAATCAGCCCCAGCATTTT.

The chain has TRBV9 and TRBJ2-2; 10 nucleotides align to TRBD2. CDR3 length equals 15 residues. V gave up 6 bases and J gave up 4 bases; unmatched junction bases: 6. Germline V CDR1 and CDR2: SGDLS, YYNGEE. In nucleotides, the CDR3 is TGTGCCAGCAATCCTAGCGGGAGCGGCACCGGGGAGCTGTTTTTT. Translation gives CASNPSGSGTGELFF.

The rearrangement links TRBV29-1 to TRBJ2-7, with TRBD2 matching 14 bases. Germline lookup yields CDR1 SQVTM and CDR2 ANQGSEA. The CDR3 runs to 15 residues. With 7 bases clipped from V and 0 bases from J, the junction kept 5 bases outside the gene matches. The CDR3 is CSARGTSGSSYEQYF. The CDR3 region has the DNA TGCAGCGCCCGAGGGACTAGCGGGAGCTCCTACGAGCAGTACTTC.

This chain uses TRBV7-9 with TRBJ1-5; D gene uncertain. Germline V gene lookup returns CDR1 SEHNR and CDR2 FQNEAQ (reference sequence). The CDR3 contains 13 residues. V was trimmed by 4 bases and J by 4 bases, leaving 8 bases between them. The CDR3 DNA is TGTGCCAGCAGCTATGGGCAGAATCAGCCCCAGCATTTT. Translated: CASSYGQNQPQHF.

The chain combines TRBV14 with TRBJ1-2, with a weak D call TRBD1 (6 bases). This CDR3 contains 14 residues. The V and J ends lost 1 base and 4 bases respectively, with 10 bases between them. Germline V gene sequence: CDR1 SGHDN, CDR2 FVKESK. The CDR3 loop is CASSQAGAGYGYTF. The CDR3 DNA sequence: TGTGCCAGCAGCCAAGCAGGGGCGGGCTATGGCTACACCTTC. The variable domain in full, with the rest retrieved from reference TRBV14 and TRBJ1-2, is EAGVTQFPSHSVIEKGQTVTLRCDPISGHDNLYWYRRVMGKEIKFLLHFVKESKQDESGMPNNRFLAERTGGTYSTLKVQPAELEDSGVYFCASSQAGAGYGYTFGSGTRLTVV.